This T cell receptor beta chain emerged from a study of blood T cell repertoires in COVID-19. About the study: PBMCs, B-cell-depleted T cells, or T cells provided the cDNA or gDNA that made up the material.

Germline lookup yields CDR1 SGHRS and CDR2 YFSETQ. The CDR3 runs 17 residues. V lost 4 bases, J lost 6 bases, and 17 bases stayed unmatched. Sequencing used immunoSEQ multiplex PCR; TCRdb keeps in-frame clones, though not all of them. The sample yields 45,000 to 70,000 clones, about 88% seen once. The chain employs TRBV5-1 and TRBJ2-7; 9 positions agree with TRBD2. Sequenced material: peripheral blood. The TCR comes from a woman aged 55-70 years with active COVID-19. The CDR3 reads CASSPQRGGAFASEQYF. The CDR3 coding sequence is TGCGCCAGCAGCCCACAACGCGGGGGGGCGTTTGCCTCCGAGCAGTACTTC. The complete variable domain, with remaining parts taken from reference TRBV5-1 and TRBJ2-7, reads KAGVTQTPRYLIKTRGQQVTLSCSPISGHRSVSWYQQTPGQGLQFLFEYFSETQRNKGNFPGRFSGRQFSNSRSEMNVSTLELGDSALYLCASSPQRGGAFASEQYFGPGTRLTVT.